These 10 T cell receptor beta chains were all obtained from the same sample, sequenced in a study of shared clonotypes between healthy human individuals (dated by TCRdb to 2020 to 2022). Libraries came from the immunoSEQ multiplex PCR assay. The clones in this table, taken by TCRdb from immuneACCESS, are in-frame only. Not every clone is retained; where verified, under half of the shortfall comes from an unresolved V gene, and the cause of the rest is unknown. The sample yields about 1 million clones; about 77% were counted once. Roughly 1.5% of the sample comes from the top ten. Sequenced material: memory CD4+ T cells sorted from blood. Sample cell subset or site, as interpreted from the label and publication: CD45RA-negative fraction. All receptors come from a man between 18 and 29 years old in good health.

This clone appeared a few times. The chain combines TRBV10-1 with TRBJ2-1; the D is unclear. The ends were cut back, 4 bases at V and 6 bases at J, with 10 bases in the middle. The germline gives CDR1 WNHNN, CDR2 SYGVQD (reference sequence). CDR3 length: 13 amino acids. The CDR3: CASSVTSSNEQFF. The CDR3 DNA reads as TGCGCCAGCAGTGTAACCAGCAGCAATGAGCAGTTCTTC.

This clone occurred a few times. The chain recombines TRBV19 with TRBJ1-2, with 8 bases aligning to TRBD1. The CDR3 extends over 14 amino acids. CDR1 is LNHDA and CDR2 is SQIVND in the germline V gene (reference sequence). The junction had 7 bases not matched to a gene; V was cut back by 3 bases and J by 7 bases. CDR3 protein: CASSIGRGPFGYTF. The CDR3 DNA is TGTGCCAGTAGTATCGGCAGGGGGCCGTTTGGCTACACCTTC.

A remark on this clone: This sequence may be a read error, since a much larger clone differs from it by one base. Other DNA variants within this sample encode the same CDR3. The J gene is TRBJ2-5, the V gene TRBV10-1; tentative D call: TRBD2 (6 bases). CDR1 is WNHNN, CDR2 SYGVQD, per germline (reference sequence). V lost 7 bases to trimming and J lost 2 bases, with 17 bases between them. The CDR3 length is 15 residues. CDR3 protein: CASNTGGLGQETQYF. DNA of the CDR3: TGCGCCAGCAATACCGGAGGGCTTGGACAAGAGACCCAGTACTTC.

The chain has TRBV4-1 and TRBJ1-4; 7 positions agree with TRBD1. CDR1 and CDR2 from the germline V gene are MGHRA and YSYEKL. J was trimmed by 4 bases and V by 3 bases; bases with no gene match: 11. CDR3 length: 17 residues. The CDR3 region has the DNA TGCGCCAGCAGCCAGACGACAGGGAAAAGGGGTAATGAAAAACTGTTTTTT. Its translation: CASSQTTGKRGNEKLFF.

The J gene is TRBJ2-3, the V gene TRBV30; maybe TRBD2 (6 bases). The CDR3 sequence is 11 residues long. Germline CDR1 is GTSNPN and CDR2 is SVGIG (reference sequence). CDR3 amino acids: CGLAVTDTQYF. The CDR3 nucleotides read TGTGGATTAGCGGTTACAGATACGCAGTATTTT.

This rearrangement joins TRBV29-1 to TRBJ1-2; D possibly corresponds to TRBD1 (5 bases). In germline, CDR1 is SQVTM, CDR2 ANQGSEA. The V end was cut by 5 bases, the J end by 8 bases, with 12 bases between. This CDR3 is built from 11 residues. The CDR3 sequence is CSVFGADGYTF. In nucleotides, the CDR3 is TGCAGCGTTTTCGGGGCAGACGGCTACACCTTC.

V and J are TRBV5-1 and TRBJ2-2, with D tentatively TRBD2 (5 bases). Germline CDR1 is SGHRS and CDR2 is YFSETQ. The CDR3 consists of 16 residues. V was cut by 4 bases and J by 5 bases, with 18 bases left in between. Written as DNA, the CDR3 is TGCGCCAGCAGCCCTGTGGAGATCCGAGGGACCGGGGAGCTGTTTTTT. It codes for CASSPVEIRGTGELFF.

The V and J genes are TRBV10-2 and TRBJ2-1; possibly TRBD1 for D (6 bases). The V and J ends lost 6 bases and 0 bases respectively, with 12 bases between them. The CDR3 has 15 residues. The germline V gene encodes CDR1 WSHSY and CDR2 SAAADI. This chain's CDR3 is CASRETGISYNEQFF. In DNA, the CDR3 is TGCGCCAGCAGGGAAACAGGGATCTCCTACAATGAGCAGTTCTTC.

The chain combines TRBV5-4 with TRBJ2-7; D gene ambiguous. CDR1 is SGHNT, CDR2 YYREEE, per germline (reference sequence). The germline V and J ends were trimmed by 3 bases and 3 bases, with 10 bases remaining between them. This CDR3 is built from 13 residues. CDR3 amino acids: CASSSLDNYEQYF. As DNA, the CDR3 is TGTGCCAGCAGCTCCTTAGACAACTACGAGCAGTACTTC. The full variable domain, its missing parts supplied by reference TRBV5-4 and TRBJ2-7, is ETGVTQSPTHLIKTRGQQVTLRCSSQSGHNTVSWYQQALGQGPQFIFQYYREEENGRGNFPPRFSGLQFPNYSSELNVNALELDDSALYLCASSSLDNYEQYFGPGTRLTVT.

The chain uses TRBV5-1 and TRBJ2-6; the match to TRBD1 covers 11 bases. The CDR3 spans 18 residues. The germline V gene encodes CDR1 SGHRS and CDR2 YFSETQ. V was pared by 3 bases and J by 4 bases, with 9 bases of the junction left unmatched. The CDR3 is CASSSDRDRGSGANVLTF. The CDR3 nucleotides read TGCGCCAGCAGCTCGGACCGGGACAGGGGGTCAGGGGCCAACGTCCTGACTTTC.